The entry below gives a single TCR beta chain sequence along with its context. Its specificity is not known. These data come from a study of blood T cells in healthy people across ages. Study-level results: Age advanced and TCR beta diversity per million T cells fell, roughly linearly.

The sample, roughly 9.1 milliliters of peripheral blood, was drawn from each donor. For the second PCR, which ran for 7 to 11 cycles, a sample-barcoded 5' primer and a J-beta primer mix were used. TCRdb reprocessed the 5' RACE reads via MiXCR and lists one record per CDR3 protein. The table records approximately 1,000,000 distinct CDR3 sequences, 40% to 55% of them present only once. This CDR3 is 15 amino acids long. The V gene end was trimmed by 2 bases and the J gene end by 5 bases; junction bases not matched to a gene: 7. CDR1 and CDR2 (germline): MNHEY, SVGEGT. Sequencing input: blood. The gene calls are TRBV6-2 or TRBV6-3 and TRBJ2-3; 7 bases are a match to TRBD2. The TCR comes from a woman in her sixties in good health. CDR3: CASSYTGTNIDTQYF. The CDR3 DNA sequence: TGTGCCAGCAGTTACACCGGGACTAACATAGATACGCAGTATTTT.